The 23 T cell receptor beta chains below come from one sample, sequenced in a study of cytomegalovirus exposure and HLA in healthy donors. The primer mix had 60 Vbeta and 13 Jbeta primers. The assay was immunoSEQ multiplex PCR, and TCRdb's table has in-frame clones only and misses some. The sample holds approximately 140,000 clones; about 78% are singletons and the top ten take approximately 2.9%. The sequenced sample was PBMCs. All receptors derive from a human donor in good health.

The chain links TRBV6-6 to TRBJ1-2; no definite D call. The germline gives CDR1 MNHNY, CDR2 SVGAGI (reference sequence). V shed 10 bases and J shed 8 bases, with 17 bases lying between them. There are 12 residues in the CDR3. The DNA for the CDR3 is TGTGCCATCGCGGGGTACCGGGGAGGCTACACCTTC. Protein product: CAIAGYRGGYTF.

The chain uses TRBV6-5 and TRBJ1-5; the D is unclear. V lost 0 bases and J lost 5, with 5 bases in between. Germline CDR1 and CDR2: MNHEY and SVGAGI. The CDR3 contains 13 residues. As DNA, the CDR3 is TGTGCCAGCAGTTACTCGAGTTATCAGCCCCAGCATTTT. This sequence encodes CASSYSSYQPQHF.

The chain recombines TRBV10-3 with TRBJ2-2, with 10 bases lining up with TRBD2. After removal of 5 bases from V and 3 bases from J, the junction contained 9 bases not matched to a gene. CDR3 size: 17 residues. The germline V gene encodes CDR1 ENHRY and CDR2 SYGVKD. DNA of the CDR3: TGTGCCATCAGTTTTAGGGGACTAGCGCAAGACACCGGGGAGCTGTTTTTT. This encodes CAISFRGLAQDTGELFF.

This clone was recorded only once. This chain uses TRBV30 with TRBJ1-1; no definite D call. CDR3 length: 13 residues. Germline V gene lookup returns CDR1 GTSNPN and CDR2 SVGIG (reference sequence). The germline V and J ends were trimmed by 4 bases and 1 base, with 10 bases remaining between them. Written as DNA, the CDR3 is TGTGCCTGGACTCCATCAGGGAACACTGAAGCTTTCTTT. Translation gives CAWTPSGNTEAFF.

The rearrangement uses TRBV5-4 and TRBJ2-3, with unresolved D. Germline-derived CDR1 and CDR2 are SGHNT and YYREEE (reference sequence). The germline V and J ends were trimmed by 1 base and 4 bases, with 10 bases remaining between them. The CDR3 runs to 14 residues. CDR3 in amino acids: CASSLSVSADTQYF. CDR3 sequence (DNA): TGTGCCAGCAGCTTGAGCGTGTCCGCAGATACGCAGTATTTT.

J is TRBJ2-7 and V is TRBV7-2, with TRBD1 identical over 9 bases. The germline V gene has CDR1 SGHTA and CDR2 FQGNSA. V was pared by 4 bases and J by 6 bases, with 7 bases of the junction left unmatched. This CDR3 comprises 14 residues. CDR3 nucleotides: TGTGCCAGCAGCTCCAGGACAGGGGTGAGCGAGCAGTACTTC. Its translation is CASSSRTGVSEQYF.

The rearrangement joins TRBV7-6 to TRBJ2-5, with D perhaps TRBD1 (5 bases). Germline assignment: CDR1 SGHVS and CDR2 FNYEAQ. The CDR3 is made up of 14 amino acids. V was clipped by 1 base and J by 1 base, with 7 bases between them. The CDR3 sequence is CASSLVQVQETQYF. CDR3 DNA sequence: TGTGCCAGCAGCTTAGTACAGGTCCAAGAGACCCAGTACTTC.

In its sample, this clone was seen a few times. CDR3 residues: CASSLGTSSYNEQFF. CDR3 sequence (DNA): TGTGCCAGCAGTTTAGGGACTAGCTCCTACAATGAGCAGTTCTTC. This chain joins TRBV28 and TRBJ2-1, with 8 bases that match TRBD2. The CDR3 runs 15 residues. Unmatched junction bases numbered 0, after V lost 2 bases and J lost 0 bases. The V gene's germline CDR1 is MDHEN and CDR2 SYDVKM. The complete variable domain, with remaining parts taken from reference TRBV28 and TRBJ2-1, reads DVKVTQSSRYLVKRTGEKVFLECVQDMDHENMFWYRQDPGLGLRLIYFSYDVKMKEKGDIPEGYSVSREKKERFSLILESASTNQTSMYLCASSLGTSSYNEQFFGPGTRLTVL.

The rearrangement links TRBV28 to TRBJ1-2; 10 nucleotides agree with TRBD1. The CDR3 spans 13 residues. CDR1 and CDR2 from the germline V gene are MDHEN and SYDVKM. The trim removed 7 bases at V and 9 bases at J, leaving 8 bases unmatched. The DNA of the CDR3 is TGTGCCAGCATTCTGGGACAGGGGTTCAGCTACACCTTC. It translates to CASILGQGFSYTF.

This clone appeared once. CDR3 amino acids: CASSLAGQLNYGYTF. DNA for the CDR3: TGTGCCAGCAGCTTAGCGGGACAACTGAACTATGGCTACACCTTC. The chain carries TRBV7-8 and TRBJ1-2, with a tentative D call TRBD1 (6 bases). Trimming pared 0 bases from V and 2 bases from J, leaving 10 bases between. The CDR3 contains 15 residues. Germline V gene lookup returns CDR1 SGHVS and CDR2 FQNEAQ.

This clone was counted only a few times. The CDR3 DNA follows: TGTGCCAGCACCCCGGCAGCGGACGCGAACACCGGGGAGCTGTTTTTT. It is translated as CASTPAADANTGELFF. The chain joins TRBV9 to TRBJ2-2, with D tentatively TRBD2 (5 bases). V was cut by 6 bases and J by 0 bases, with 15 bases left in between. The CDR3 length is 16 residues. Germline V gene sequence: CDR1 SGDLS, CDR2 YYNGEE.

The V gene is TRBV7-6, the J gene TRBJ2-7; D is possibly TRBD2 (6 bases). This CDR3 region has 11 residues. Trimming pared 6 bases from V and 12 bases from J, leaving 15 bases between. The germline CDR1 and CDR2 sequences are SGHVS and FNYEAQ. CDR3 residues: CASSLGRITYF. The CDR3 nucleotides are TGTGCCAGCAGTCTCGGGAGAATCACGTACTTC.

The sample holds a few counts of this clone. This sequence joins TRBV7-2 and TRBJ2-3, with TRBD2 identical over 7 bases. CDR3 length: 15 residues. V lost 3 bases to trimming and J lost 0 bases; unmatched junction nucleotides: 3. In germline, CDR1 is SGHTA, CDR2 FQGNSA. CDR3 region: CASSFGGGSTDTQYF. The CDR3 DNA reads TGTGCCAGCAGCTTCGGCGGGGGAAGCACAGATACGCAGTATTTT. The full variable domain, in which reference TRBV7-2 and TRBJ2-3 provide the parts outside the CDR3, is GAGVSQSPSNKVTEKGKDVELRCDPISGHTALYWYRQSLGQGLEFLIYFQGNSAPDKSGLPSDRFSAERTGGSVSTLTIQRTQQEDSAVYLCASSFGGGSTDTQYFGPGTRLTVL.

In DNA, the CDR3 is TGTGCCAGCTCACCGGGACTAGCGGGAGTTACCGGGGAGCTGTTTTTT. Protein sequence: CASSPGLAGVTGELFF. The gene calls are TRBV18 and TRBJ2-2, with 14 positions matching TRBD2. Losses at the gene ends were 3 bases for V and 5 bases for J; bases not matched to a gene: 2. The CDR3 sequence is 16 residues long. Germline assignment: CDR1 KGHSH and CDR2 LQKENI. The full variable domain, rest sourced from reference TRBV18 and TRBJ2-2, is NAGVMQNPRHLVRRRGQEARLRCSPMKGHSHVYWYRQLPEEGLKFMVYLQKENIIDESGMPKERFSAEFPKEGPSILRIQQVVRGDSAAYFCASSPGLAGVTGELFFGEGSRLTVL.

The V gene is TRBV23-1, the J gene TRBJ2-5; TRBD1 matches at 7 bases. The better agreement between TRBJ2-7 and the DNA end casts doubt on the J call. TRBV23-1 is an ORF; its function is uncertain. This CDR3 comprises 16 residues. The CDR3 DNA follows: TGCGCCAGCAGTCAATCGGACAGGCCTAACTCCTACGAGCAGTACTTC. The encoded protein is CASSQSDRPNSYEQYF.

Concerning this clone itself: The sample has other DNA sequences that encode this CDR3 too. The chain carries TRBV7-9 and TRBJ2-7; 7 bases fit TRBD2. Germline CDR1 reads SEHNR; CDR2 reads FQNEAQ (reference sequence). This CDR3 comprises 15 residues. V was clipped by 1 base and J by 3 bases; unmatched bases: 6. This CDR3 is CASSLGSGPIYEQYF. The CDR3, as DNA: TGTGCCAGCAGCTTAGGTAGCGGGCCTATCTACGAGCAGTACTTC. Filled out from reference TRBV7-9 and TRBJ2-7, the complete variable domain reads DTGVSQNPRHKITKRGQNVTFRCDPISEHNRLYWYRQTLGQGPEFLTYFQNEAQLEKSRLLSDRFSAERPKGSFSTLEIQRTEQGDSAMYLCASSLGSGPIYEQYFGPGTRLTVT.

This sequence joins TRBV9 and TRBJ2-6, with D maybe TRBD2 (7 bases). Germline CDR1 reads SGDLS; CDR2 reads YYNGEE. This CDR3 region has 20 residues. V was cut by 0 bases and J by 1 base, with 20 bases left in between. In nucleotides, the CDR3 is TGTGCCAGCAGCGTAGAGGGGGGGGTCAGGGTACTATCTGGGGCCAACGTCCTGACTTTC. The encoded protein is CASSVEGGVRVLSGANVLTF.

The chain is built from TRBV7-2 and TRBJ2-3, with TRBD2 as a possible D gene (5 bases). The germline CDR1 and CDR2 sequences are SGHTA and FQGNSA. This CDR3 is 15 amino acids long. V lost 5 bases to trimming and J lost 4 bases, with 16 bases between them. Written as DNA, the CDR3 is TGTGCCAGCAGCCTCTTGGTAGCGCGGGCAGATACGCAGTATTTT. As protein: CASSLLVARADTQYF.

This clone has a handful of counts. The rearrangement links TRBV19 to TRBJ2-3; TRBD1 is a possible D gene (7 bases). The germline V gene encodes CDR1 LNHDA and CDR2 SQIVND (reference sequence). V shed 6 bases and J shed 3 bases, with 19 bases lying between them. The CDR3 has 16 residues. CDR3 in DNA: TGTGCCAGTAGACTGGGGCGGGACAGTGTAACAGATACGCAGTATTTT. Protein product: CASRLGRDSVTDTQYF.

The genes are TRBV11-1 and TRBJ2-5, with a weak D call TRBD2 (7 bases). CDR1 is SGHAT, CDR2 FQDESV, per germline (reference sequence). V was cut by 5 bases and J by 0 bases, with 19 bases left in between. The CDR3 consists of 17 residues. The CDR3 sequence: CASSRGAGQLYQETQYF. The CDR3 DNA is TGTGCCAGCAGCCGGGGGGCAGGACAGCTTTACCAAGAGACCCAGTACTTC. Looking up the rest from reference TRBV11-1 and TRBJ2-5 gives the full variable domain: EAEVAQSPRYKITEKSQAVAFWCDPISGHATLYWYRQILGQGPELLVQFQDESVVDDSQLPKDRFSAERLKGVDSTLKIQPAELGDSAMYLCASSRGAGQLYQETQYFGPGTRLLVL.

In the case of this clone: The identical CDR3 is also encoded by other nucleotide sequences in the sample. The CDR3 reads CASSIDRRINEQFF. DNA of the CDR3: TGTGCCAGTAGTATAGACCGGCGGATCAATGAGCAGTTCTTC. The gene calls are TRBV19 and TRBJ2-1, with no clear D. Trimming left V 0 bases short and J 6 bases short, with 9 bases between. Germline assignment: CDR1 LNHDA and CDR2 SQIVND (reference sequence). This CDR3 spans 14 amino acids. The full variable domain, in which reference TRBV19 and TRBJ2-1 provide the parts outside the CDR3, is DGGITQSPKYLFRKEGQNVTLSCEQNLNHDAMYWYRQDPGQGLRLIYYSQIVNDFQKGDIAEGYSVSREKKESFPLTVTSAQKNPTAFYLCASSIDRRINEQFFGPGTRLTVL.

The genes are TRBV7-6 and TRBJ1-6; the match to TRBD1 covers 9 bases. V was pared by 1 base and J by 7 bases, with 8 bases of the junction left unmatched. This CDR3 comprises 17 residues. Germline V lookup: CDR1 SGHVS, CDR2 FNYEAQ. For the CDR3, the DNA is TGTGCCAGCAGCTTAGGGACCGGGACAGGGTCCAATTCACCCCTCCACTTT. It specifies CASSLGTGTGSNSPLHF.

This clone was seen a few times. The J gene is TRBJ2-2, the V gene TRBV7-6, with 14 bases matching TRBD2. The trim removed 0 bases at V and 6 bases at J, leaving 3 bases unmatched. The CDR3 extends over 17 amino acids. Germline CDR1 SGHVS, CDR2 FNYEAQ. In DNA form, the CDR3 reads TGTGCCAGCAGCTTAGCAAGACTAGCGGGGGGGCCCGGGGAGCTGTTTTTT. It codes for CASSLARLAGGPGELFF. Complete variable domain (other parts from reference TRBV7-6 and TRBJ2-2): GAGVSQSPRYKVTKRGQDVALRCDPISGHVSLYWYRQALGQGPEFLTYFNYEAQQDKSGLPNDRFSAERPEGSISTLTIQRTEQRDSAMYRCASSLARLAGGPGELFFGEGSRLTVL.